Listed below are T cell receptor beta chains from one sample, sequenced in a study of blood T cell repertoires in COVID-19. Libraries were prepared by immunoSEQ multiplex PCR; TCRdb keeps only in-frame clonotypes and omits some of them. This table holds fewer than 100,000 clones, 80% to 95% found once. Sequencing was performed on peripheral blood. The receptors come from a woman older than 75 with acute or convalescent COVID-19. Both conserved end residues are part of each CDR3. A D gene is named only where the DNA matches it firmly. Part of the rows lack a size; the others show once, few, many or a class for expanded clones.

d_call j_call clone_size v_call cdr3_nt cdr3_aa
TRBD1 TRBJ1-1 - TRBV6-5 TGTGCCAGCAGAGACCCCGGGACAGGGCGCACTGAAGCTTTCTTT CASRDPGTGRTEAFF
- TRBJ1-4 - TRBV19 TGTGCCAGTAGTATGGGGCAGGGCCGTAATGAAAAACTGTTTTTT CASSMGQGRNEKLFF
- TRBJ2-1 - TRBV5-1 TGCGCCAGCAGCTCAAGCCCTAGCTACAATGAGCAGTTCTTC CASSSSPSYNEQFF
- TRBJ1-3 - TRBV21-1 TGTGCCAGCAGCAACCAATGGGACAGCTCTGGAAACACCATATATTTT CASSNQWDSSGNTIYF
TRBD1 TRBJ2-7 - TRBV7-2 TGTGCCAGCAGCCGTCGGGACAGATCCTACGAGCAGTACTTC CASSRRDRSYEQYF
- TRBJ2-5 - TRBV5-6 TGTGCCAGCAAATACAGAGGGGGGGAAGAGACCCAGTACTTC CASKYRGGEETQYF
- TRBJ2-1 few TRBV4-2 TGTGCCAGCAGCCAAGATGGAGGGGAGCAGTTCTTC CASSQDGGEQFF
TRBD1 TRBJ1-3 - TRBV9 TGTGCCAGCAGTTGGGACAGCTCTGGAAACACCATATATTTT CASSWDSSGNTIYF
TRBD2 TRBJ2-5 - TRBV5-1 TGCGCCAGCAGCCCCCGGACTAGCGGGAGTTTAGAGACCCAGTACTTC CASSPRTSGSLETQYF
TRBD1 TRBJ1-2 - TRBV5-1 TGCGCCAGCAGCTTCGACAGGGCCAGGGCTGGCTACACCTTC CASSFDRARAGYTF
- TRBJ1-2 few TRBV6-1 TGTGCCAGCAGTGACAGGGGCTATGGCTACACCTTC CASSDRGYGYTF
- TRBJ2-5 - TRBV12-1 TGTGCCAGCAGCCCGTGGGAGCGGGGGGACCAAGAGACCCAGTACTTC CASSPWERGDQETQYF
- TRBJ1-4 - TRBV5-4 TGTGCCAGCAGCCAGGGGACACCAACTAATGAAAAACTGTTTTTT CASSQGTPTNEKLFF
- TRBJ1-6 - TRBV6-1 TGTGCCAGCAGTGACAGGGCTAGCTCCTATAATTCACCCCTCCACTTT CASSDRASSYNSPLHF
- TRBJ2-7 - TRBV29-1 TGCAGCGTTGGATTACCCAGCTCCTACGAGCAGTACTTC CSVGLPSSYEQYF
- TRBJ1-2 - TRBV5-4 TGTGCCAGCAGCTTGGAGGGGGACTATGGCTACACCTTC CASSLEGDYGYTF
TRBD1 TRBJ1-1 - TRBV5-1 TGCGCCAGCACCCAAGGGGGGACAGGGGGCTTCACTGAAGCTTTCTTT CASTQGGTGGFTEAFF
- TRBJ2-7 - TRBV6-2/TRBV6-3 TGTGCCAGCAGTTCGGTATACGAGCAGTACTTC CASSSVYEQYF
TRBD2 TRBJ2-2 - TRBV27 TGTGCCAGCAACCCCCGACTAGCGGGTAACACCGGGGAGCTGTTTTTT CASNPRLAGNTGELFF
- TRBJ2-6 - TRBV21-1 TGTGCCAGCAGCAGAGGGCCTGCGGGGGCCAACGTCCTGACTTTC CASSRGPAGANVLTF
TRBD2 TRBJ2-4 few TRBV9 TGTGCCAGCAGCGTAGCAGGGACTAGCGGGACCACGTTAGCCAAAAACATTCAGTACTTC CASSVAGTSGTTLAKNIQYF
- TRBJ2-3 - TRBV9 TGTGCCAGCAGCGAACGACTGAGCACAGATACGCAGTATTTT CASSERLSTDTQYF
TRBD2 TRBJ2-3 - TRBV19 TGTGCCAGTACAGGTCTTGGGCTAGCGGGAGGTGCGTTTAGCACAGATACGCAGTATTTT CASTGLGLAGGAFSTDTQYF